This T cell receptor beta chain was sequenced in a study of metastatic and nonmetastatic thyroid tumors. For the study at large: Blood and tumor or nodule tissue repertoires from malignant and benign thyroid patients were compared.

Study-level points and caveats: Significantly greater TCR beta diversity was reportedly found in malignant thyroid tumors than in benign nodules (in blood and tumor).

In the original workflow: It was from CDR3 differences across clinicopathological groups that a distant-metastasis classifier for papillary thyroid cancer was built. Via MiXCR, TCRdb re-called the PCR reads. These V and J calls derive from TCRdb rather than the authors' analysis. This sample has tens of thousands of clones, with 20% to 30% found just once. No patient had received any treatment before thyroid surgery. On this clone: What it binds is not known.

The TCR comes from a male donor with papillary thyroid cancer or a benign thyroid nodule (not recorded which). Some clones in this sample may be carry-over from other donors' samples. The sequenced sample consisted of blood.

The CDR3 here is CSAREGENPTGTQYF. The CDR3 region has the DNA TGCAGTGCTAGAGAAGGTGAGAACCCGACGGGGACCCAGTACTTC. J is TRBJ2-5 and V is TRBV20-1; no clear D. The CDR3 has 15 amino acids. Germline lookup yields CDR1 DFQATT and CDR2 SNEGSKA (reference sequence). Deletions cut 0 bases from V and 7 bases from J, with 18 bases between.